A selection of T cell receptor beta chains follows, all from one sample in a study of response to subunit inactivated influenza vaccine. TCRdb fed the RT-PCR reads into MiXCR, producing one record per CDR3 protein. The sample lists about 700,000 distinct CDR3 sequences, 11% to 15% occurring once. Sequencing was performed on PBMCs from blood, taken approximately 15 days before vaccination. The receptors were sampled from a man in his fifties who received an inactivated influenza vaccine. CDR3s leave out the opening cysteine and the closing phenylalanine or tryptophan. The D gene is left open where the match is weak.

v_call: TRBV4-3
d_call: NA
j_call: TRBJ1-1
cdr3_aa: ASRRQLNTEAF

v_call: TRBV3-1
d_call: NA
j_call: TRBJ2-1
cdr3_aa: ASSQQLEDNEQF

v_call: TRBV28
d_call: TRBD1
j_call: TRBJ2-7
cdr3_aa: ASSLYRRTGVPGSEQY

v_call: TRBV5-1
d_call: NA
j_call: TRBJ2-4
cdr3_aa: ASSLGDSLAKNIQY

v_call: TRBV20-1
d_call: NA
j_call: TRBJ2-7
cdr3_aa: SAPTTGTVAYEQY

v_call: TRBV7-8
d_call: TRBD2
j_call: TRBJ2-1
cdr3_aa: ASSLAVASGRLYNEQF

v_call: TRBV6-1
d_call: NA
j_call: TRBJ2-1
cdr3_aa: ASSEITGSYNEQF

v_call: TRBV7-2
d_call: NA
j_call: TRBJ1-6
cdr3_aa: ASSKDGSAPGSPLH

v_call: TRBV20-1
d_call: TRBD2
j_call: TRBJ2-7
cdr3_aa: SARWGWTSGYEQY

v_call: TRBV29-1
d_call: TRBD1
j_call: TRBJ2-3
cdr3_aa: SAERGQTDTQY

v_call: TRBV20-1
d_call: TRBD2
j_call: TRBJ2-3
cdr3_aa: SAIRTSGPGDTQY

v_call: TRBV7-9
d_call: NA
j_call: TRBJ2-1
cdr3_aa: ASSLPETEYNEQF